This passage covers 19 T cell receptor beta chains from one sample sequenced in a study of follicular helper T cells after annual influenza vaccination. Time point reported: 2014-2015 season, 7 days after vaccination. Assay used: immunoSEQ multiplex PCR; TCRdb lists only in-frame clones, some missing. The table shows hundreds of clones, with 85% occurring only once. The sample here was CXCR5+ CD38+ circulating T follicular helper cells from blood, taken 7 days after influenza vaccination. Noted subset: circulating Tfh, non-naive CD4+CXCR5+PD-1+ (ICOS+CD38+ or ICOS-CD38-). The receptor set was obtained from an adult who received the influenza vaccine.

This CDR3 is CASKRGISTDTQYF. The CDR3 coding sequence is TGTGCCAGCAAGCGGGGGATTAGCACAGATACGCAGTATTTT. V gene TRBV28 combines with J gene TRBJ2-3; 8 bases are a match to TRBD2. With V trimmed by 7 bases and J by 0 bases, 3 bases remained unmatched. Germline V gene data show CDR1 as MDHEN and CDR2 as SYDVKM. This CDR3 region has 14 residues.

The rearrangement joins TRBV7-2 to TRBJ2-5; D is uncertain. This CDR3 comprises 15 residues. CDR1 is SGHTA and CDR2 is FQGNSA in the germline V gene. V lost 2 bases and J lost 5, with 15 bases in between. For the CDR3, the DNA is TGTGCCAGCAGCTTATCAACCCTGCGATGGGAGACCCAGTACTTC. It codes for CASSLSTLRWETQYF. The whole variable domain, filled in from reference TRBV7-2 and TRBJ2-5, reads GAGVSQSPSNKVTEKGKDVELRCDPISGHTALYWYRQSLGQGLEFLIYFQGNSAPDKSGLPSDRFSAERTGGSVSTLTIQRTQQEDSAVYLCASSLSTLRWETQYFGPGTRLLVL.

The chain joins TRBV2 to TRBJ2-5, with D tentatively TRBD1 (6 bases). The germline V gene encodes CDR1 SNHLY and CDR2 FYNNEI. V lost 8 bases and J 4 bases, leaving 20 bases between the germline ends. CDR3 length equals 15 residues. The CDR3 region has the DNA TGTGCCAGCCACAGGGACCTCGTAGCACGAGAGACCCAGTACTTC. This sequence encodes CASHRDLVARETQYF.

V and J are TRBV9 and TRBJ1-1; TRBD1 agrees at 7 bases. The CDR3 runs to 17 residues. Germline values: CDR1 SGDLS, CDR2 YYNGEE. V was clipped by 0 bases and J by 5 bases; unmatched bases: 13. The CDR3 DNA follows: TGTGCCAGCAGCGTAGAGGCGAGATCGACAGGGAATACTGAAGCTTTCTTT. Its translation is CASSVEARSTGNTEAFF.

The DNA of the CDR3 is TGTGCCAGCAGCCAACAGGGACAGCTCTTGGGAAACACCATATATTTT. Its translation: CASSQQGQLLGNTIYF. J is TRBJ1-3 and V is TRBV14, with 7 bases identical to TRBD1. Germline-derived CDR1 and CDR2 are SGHDN and FVKESK. CDR3 length: 16 residues. V gave up 2 bases and J gave up 4 bases; unmatched junction bases: 8.

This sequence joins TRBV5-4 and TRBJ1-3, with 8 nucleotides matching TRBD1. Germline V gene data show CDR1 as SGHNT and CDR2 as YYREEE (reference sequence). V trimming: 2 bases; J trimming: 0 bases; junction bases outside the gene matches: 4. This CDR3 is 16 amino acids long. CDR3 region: CASSLMTGASGNTIYF. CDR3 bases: TGTGCCAGCAGCTTAATGACAGGGGCCTCTGGAAACACCATATATTTT.

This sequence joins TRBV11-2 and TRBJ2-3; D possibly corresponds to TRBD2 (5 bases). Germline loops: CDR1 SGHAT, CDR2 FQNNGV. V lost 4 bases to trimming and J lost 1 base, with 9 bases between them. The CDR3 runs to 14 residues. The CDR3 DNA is TGTGCCAGCAGCTCGACTACGGGCACAGATACGCAGTATTTT. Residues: CASSSTTGTDTQYF.

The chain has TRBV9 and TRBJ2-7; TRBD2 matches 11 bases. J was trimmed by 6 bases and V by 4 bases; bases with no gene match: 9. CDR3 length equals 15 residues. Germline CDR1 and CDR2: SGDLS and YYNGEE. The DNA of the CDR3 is TGTGCCAGCAGCCTCGGACTAGCGGGTTCTCGCGAGCAGTACTTC. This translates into CASSLGLAGSREQYF.

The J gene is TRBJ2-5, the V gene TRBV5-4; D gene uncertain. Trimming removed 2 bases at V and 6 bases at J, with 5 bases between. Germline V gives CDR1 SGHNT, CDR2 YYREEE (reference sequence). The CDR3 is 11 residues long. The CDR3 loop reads CASSFMKTQYF. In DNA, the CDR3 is TGTGCCAGCAGCTTTATGAAGACCCAGTACTTC.

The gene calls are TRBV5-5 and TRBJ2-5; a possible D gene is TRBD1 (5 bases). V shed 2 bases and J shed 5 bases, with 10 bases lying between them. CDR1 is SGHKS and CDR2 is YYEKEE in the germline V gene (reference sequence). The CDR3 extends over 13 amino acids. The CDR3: CASSLSRVETQYF. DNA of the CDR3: TGTGCCAGCAGCTTATCCAGGGTCGAGACCCAGTACTTC.

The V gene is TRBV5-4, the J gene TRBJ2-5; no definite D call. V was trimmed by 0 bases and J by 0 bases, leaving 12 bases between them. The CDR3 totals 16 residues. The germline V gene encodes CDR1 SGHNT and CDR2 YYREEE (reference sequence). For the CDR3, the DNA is TGTGCCAGCAGCTTGGCTCTAGGCACGAACCAAGAGACCCAGTACTTC. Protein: CASSLALGTNQETQYF.

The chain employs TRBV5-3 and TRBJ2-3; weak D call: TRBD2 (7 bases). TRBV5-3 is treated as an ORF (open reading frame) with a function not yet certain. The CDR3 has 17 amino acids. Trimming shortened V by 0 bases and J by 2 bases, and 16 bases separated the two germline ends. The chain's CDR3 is CARSLAPGGQITDTQYF. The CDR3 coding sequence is TGTGCCAGAAGCTTGGCGCCCGGGGGGCAGATCACAGATACGCAGTATTTT.

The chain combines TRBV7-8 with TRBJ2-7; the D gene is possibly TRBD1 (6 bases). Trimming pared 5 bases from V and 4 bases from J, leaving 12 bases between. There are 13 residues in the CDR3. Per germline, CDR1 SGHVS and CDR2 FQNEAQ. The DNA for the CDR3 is TGTGCCAGCAGCCTCTCAGGGGCTTACGAGCAGTACTTC. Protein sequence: CASSLSGAYEQYF.

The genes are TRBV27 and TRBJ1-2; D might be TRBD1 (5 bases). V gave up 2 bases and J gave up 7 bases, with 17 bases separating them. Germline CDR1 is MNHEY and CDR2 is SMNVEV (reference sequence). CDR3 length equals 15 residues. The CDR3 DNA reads TGTGCCAGCAGTTTAATCCCCAGGGATTACGGTGGCTACACCTTC. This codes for CASSLIPRDYGGYTF.

The CDR3, as DNA: TGTGCCAGCAGCCAAGTGGAGACACTTGTCTACGAGCAGTACTTC. Translated: CASSQVETLVYEQYF. V usage is TRBV14 and J usage is TRBJ2-7; D not certain. The CDR3 sequence is 15 residues long. CDR1 is SGHDN, CDR2 FVKESK, per germline. Trimming took 1 base from V and 3 from J, leaving 13 bases between them. Supplemented by reference TRBV14 and TRBJ2-7, the full variable domain reads EAGVTQFPSHSVIEKGQTVTLRCDPISGHDNLYWYRRVMGKEIKFLLHFVKESKQDESGMPNNRFLAERTGGTYSTLKVQPAELEDSGVYFCASSQVETLVYEQYFGPGTRLTVT.

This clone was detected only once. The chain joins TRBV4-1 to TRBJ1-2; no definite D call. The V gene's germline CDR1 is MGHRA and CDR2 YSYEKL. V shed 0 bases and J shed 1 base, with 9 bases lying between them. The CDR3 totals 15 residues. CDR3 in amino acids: CASSQDSGNNYGYTF. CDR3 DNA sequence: TGCGCCAGCAGCCAAGATTCGGGGAATAACTATGGCTACACCTTC.

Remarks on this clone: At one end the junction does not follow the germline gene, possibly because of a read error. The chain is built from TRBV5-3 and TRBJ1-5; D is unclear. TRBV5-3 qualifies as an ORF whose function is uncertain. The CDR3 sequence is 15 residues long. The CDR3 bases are TGTGCCAGCAGCTTGGTTGGGGAGGGCAATCAGCCCCAGCATTTT. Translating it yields CASSLVGEGNQPQHF.

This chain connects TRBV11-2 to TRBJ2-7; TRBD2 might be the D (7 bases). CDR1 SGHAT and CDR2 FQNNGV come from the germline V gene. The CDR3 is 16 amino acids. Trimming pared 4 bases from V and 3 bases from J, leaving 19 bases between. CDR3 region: CASSSFSGGPVYEQYF. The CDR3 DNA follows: TGTGCCAGCAGCTCCTTTTCCGGGGGGCCAGTCTACGAGCAGTACTTC. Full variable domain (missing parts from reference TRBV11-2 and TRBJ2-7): EAGVAQSPRYKIIEKRQSVAFWCNPISGHATLYWYQQILGQGPKLLIQFQNNGVVDDSQLPKDRFSAERLKGVDSTLKIQPAKLEDSAVYLCASSSFSGGPVYEQYFGPGTRLTVT.

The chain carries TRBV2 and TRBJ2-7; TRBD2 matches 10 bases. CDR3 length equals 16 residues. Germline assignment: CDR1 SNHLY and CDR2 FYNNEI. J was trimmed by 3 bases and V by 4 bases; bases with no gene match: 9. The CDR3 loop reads CASSGDLAGVFYEQYF. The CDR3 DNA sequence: TGTGCCAGCAGTGGTGACCTAGCGGGGGTCTTCTACGAGCAGTACTTC.